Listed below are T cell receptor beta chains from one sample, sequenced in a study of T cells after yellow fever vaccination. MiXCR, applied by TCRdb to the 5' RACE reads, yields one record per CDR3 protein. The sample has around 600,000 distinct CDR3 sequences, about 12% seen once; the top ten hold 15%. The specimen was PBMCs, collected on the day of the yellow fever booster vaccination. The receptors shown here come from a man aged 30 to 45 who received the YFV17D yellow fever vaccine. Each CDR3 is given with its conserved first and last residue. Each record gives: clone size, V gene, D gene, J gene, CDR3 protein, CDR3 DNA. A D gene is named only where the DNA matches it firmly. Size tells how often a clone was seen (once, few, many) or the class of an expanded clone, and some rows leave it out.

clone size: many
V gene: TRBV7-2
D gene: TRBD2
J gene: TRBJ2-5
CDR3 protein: CASSSGGGPETQYF
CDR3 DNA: TGTGCCAGCAGCTCTGGCGGGGGGCCAGAGACCCAGTACTTC

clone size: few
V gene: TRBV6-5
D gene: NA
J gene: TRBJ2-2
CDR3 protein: CASSYGGPANTVELFF
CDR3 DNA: TGTGCCAGCAGTTACGGGGGCCCAGCGAACACCGTGGAGCTGTTTTTT

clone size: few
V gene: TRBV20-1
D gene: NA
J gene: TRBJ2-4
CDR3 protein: CSAIDPGDIQYF
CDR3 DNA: TGCAGTGCCATCGACCCAGGGGACATTCAGTACTTC

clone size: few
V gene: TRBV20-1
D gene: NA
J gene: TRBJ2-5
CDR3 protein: CSASPAGKETQYF
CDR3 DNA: TGCAGTGCTAGCCCAGCGGGCAAAGAGACCCAGTACTTC

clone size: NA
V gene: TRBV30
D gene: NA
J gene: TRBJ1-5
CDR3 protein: CAWSVGGGGNQPQHF
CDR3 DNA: TGTGCCTGGAGTGTCGGGGGAGGGGGCAATCAGCCCCAGCATTTT

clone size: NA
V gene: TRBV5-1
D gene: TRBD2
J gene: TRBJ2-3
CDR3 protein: CASRGGVDTQYF
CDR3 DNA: TGCGCCAGCCGCGGGGGGGTGGATACGCAGTATTTT

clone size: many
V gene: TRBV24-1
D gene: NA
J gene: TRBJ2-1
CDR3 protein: CATSDYNEQFF
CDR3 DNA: TGTGCCACCAGTGACTACAATGAGCAGTTCTTC

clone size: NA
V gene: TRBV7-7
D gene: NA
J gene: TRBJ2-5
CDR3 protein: CASSPMALGETQYF
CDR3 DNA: TGTGCTAGCAGCCCAATGGCCTTGGGAGAGACCCAGTACTTC

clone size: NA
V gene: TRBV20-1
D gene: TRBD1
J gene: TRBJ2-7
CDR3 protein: CSALKDRVNYEQYF
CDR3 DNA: TGCAGTGCCTTAAAAGACAGGGTGAACTACGAGCAGTACTTC

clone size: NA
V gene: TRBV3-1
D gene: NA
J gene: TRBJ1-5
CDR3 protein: CASSAFRGQPQHF
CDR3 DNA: TGTGCCAGCAGCGCCTTTCGCGGTCAGCCCCAGCATTTT

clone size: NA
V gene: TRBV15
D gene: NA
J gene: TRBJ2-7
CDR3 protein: CATSSRDGEQYF
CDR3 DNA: TGTGCCACCAGTAGCAGGGACGGCGAGCAGTACTTC

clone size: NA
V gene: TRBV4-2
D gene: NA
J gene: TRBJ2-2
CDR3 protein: CASSQESSGELFF
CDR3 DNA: TGTGCCAGCAGCCAAGAGTCGAGCGGGGAGCTGTTTTTT

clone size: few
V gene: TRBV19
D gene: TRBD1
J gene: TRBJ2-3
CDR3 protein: CASTPRTGPTDTQYF
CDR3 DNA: TGTGCCAGTACTCCGCGGACAGGCCCCACAGATACGCAGTATTTT

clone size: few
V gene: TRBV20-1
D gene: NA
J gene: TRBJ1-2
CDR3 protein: CSATRTYRDGYTF
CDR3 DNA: TGCAGTGCGACCAGGACATACAGGGATGGCTACACCTTC

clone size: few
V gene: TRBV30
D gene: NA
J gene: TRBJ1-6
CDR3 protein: CAWSVPGGGNSPLHF
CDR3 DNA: TGTGCCTGGAGTGTACCTGGGGGTGGTAATTCACCCCTCCACTTT

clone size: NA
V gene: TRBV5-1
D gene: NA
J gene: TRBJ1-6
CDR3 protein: CASSLMPGTSSSYNSPLHF
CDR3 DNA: TGCGCCAGCAGCTTGATGCCCGGGACCTCAAGCTCCTATAATTCACCCCTCCACTTT

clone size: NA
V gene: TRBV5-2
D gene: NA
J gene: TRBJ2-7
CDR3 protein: CAMGLGLLCYEQYF
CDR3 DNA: TGTGCCATGGGCCTGGGGCTCCTCTGCTACGAGCAGTACTTC

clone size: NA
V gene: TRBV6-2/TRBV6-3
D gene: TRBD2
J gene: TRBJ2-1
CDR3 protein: CATYPGGSPSYNEQFF
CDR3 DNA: TGTGCCACCTACCCGGGAGGTTCACCCTCCTACAATGAGCAGTTCTTC

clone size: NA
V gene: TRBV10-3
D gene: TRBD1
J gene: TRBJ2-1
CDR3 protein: CAIRGTGLSYNEQFF
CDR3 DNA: TGTGCCATCAGGGGGACAGGCCTCTCCTACAATGAGCAGTTCTTC

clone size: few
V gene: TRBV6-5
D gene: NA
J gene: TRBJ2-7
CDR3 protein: CASSYSRVRVDEQYF
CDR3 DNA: TGTGCCAGCAGTTACTCGAGGGTCAGGGTCGACGAGCAGTACTTC

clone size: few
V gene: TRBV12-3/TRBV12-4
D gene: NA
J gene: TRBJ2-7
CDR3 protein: CASSSSWYEQYF
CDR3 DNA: TGTGCCAGCAGTTCCTCATGGTACGAGCAGTACTTC

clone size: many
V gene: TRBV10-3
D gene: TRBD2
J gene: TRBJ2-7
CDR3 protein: CAISVGGRANEQYF
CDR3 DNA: TGTGCCATCAGTGTCGGCGGGAGGGCGAACGAGCAGTACTTC

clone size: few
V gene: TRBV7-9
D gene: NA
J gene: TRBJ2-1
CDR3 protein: CASVRGVNEQFF
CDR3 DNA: TGTGCCAGCGTCCGAGGGGTTAATGAGCAGTTCTTC

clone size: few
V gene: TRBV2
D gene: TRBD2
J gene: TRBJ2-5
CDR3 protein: CASSRTSVETQYF
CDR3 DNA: TGTGCCAGCAGTAGGACTAGCGTTGAGACCCAGTACTTC

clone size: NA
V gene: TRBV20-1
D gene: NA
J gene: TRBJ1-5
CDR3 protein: CSASRTDSNQPQHF
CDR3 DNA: TGCAGTGCTAGCCGGACAGATAGCAATCAGCCCCAGCATTTT

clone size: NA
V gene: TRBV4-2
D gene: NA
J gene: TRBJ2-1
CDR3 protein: CASSRPDGPNEQFF
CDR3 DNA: TGTGCCAGCAGCCGCCCGGACGGACCGAATGAGCAGTTCTTC

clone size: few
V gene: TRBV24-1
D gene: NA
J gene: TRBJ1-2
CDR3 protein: CATSDLSANYGYTF
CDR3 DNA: TGTGCCACCAGTGATCTCTCAGCTAACTATGGCTACACCTTC

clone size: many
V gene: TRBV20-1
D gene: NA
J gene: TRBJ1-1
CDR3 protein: CSADRRRNTEAFF
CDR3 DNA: TGCAGTGCTGATCGGCGGCGGAACACTGAAGCTTTCTTT